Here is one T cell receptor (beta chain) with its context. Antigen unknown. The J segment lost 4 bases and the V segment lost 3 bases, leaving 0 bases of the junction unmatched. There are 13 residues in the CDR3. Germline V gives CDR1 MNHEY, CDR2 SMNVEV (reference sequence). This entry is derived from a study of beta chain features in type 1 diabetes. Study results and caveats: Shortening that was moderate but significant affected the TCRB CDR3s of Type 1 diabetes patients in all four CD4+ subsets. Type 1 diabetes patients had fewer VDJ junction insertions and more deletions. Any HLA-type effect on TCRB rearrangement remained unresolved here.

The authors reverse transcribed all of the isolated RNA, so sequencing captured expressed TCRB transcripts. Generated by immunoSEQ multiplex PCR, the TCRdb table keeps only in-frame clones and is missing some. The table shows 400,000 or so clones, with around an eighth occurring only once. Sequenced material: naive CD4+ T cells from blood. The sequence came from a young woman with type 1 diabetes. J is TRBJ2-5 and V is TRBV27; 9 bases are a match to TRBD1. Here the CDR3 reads CASSLDRGETQYF. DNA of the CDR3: TGTGCCAGCAGTTTGGACAGGGGAGAGACCCAGTACTTC.